The next 30 T cell receptor beta chains were all read from a single sample in a study of blood T cells in healthy people across ages. Using a J-beta primer mix together with a sample-barcoded 5' primer, a second PCR was run for about 7 to 12 cycles. TCRdb itself ran the 5' RACE reads through MiXCR, one entry per CDR3 protein. The data show 650,000 to 1,000,000 distinct CDR3 sequences, 46% seen once. Sample: blood. These receptors all come from an elderly man in good health.

Of note for this clonotype: A much bigger clone sits one base away, suggesting this may be a read error. The chain couples TRBV5-1 to TRBJ2-1; a weak D match, TRBD2 (6 bases). The J call may be faulty, since TRBJ2-7 better matches the DNA end. This CDR3 has 15 residues. The germline V gene encodes CDR1 SGHRS and CDR2 YFSETQ. The CDR3 protein is CASSSSGPPYNEQYF. CDR3 nucleotide sequence: TGCGCCAGCAGCTCGAGCGGGCCTCCCTACAATGAGCAGTACTTC.

V gene TRBV6-6 combines with J gene TRBJ1-6; possibly TRBD1 for D (5 bases). Germline V CDR1 and CDR2: MNHNY, SVGAGI (reference sequence). The ends were cut back, 4 bases at V and 5 bases at J, with 12 bases in the middle. CDR3 length: 15 residues. The CDR3 DNA sequence: TGTGCCAGCAGTTCCTGGGACGGGGATAATTCACCCCTCCACTTT. Translated: CASSSWDGDNSPLHF.

Regarding this clonotype: A read error is possible here, since a much larger clone lies one base away. The V gene is TRBV20-1, the J gene TRBJ2-5; D might be TRBD2 (6 bases). Germline lookup yields CDR1 DFQATT and CDR2 SNEGSKA (reference sequence). The CDR3 sequence is 16 residues long. The ends were cut back, 0 bases at V and 8 bases at J, with 22 bases in the middle. The CDR3 region is CSARDIGGTIRGTQYF. CDR3 in DNA: TGCAGTGCTAGAGATATTGGCGGGACGATCCGGGGAACCCAGTACTTC.

In regard to this clonotype: Mismatch with germline at one junction end may stem from a read error. The chain carries TRBV25-1 and TRBJ2-5; D is unclear. This CDR3 has 14 amino acids. CDR1 and CDR2 (germline): MGHDK, SYGVNS. CDR3 residues: CASSGSMGQETQYF. CDR3 bases: TGTGCTAGCAGTGGTAGCATGGGGCAAGAGACCCAGTACTTC.

The chain uses TRBV7-2 and TRBJ1-1, with a weak D call TRBD1 (6 bases). V lost 3 bases and J 4 bases, leaving 18 bases between the germline ends. CDR3 length: 16 amino acids. Germline values: CDR1 SGHTA, CDR2 FQGNSA. The CDR3 DNA reads TGTGCCAGCAGCTTTGGGGGGCTGGGCCTCGGCACTGAAGCTTTCTTT. Protein product: CASSFGGLGLGTEAFF.

This clonotype has a single count. The chain links TRBV7-9 to TRBJ2-1; TRBD2 might be the D (5 bases). This CDR3 region has 15 residues. Trimming shortened V by 7 bases and J by 0 bases, and 13 bases separated the two germline ends. CDR1 is SEHNR and CDR2 is FQNEAQ in the germline V gene (reference sequence). Here the CDR3 reads CASNPGGSSYNEQFF. DNA for the CDR3: TGTGCCAGCAACCCGGGTGGGAGCTCCTACAATGAGCAGTTCTTC.

This clonotype has more than one count but fewer than ten. The rearrangement uses TRBV5-1 and TRBJ2-5; D remains unclear. Germline lookup yields CDR1 SGHRS and CDR2 YFSETQ. Deletions cut 0 bases from V and 1 base from J, with 10 bases between. This CDR3 is built from 15 residues. Here the CDR3 DNA reads TGCGCCAGCAGCTTGGCAGGAACCCCCCAAGAGACCCAGTACTTC. This gives the protein CASSLAGTPQETQYF.

As to this clonotype: Since a much larger clone is just one base distant, this may be a read error. The rearrangement joins TRBV7-3 to TRBJ2-4; 12 bases line up with TRBD2. The J call may be wrong; the DNA end is better matched by TRBJ2-7. The CDR3 contains 15 residues. The V gene's germline CDR1 is SGHTA and CDR2 FQGTGA. The CDR3 nucleotides read TGTGCCAGCAGCTTCCGACTAGCGGGAGTGGACGAGCAGTACTTC. The encoded protein is CASSFRLAGVDEQYF.

The chain joins TRBV27 to TRBJ2-1; 8 bases align to TRBD1. V was clipped by 5 bases and J by 6 bases; unmatched bases: 3. CDR3 length: 13 amino acids. Germline values: CDR1 MNHEY, CDR2 SMNVEV (reference sequence). This CDR3 reads CASSQQGVNEQFF. The CDR3 DNA reads as TGTGCCAGCAGTCAACAGGGGGTCAATGAGCAGTTCTTC.

CDR3 sequence reads: CAISGQGWMGGETQYF. DNA of the CDR3: TGTGCCATCAGCGGACAGGGGTGGATGGGCGGGGAGACCCAGTACTTC. V is TRBV10-3 and J is TRBJ2-7, with 9 bases aligning to TRBD1. The J call could be wrong; TRBJ2-5 is a better fit for the DNA end. The CDR3 runs to 16 residues. Germline CDR1 and CDR2: ENHRY and SYGVKD.

This clonotype has a count of ten or more. This chain joins TRBV7-2 and TRBJ2-4; 8 bases map to TRBD1. In germline, CDR1 is SGHTA, CDR2 FQGNSA. The CDR3 consists of 14 residues. V lost 1 base and J lost 8; bases outside the gene matches: 4. The CDR3 reads CASSLVPGGDIQYF. Here the CDR3 DNA reads TGTGCCAGCAGCTTAGTGCCAGGGGGCGACATTCAGTACTTC.

This clonotype was seen repeatedly, ten times or more. This rearrangement joins TRBV20-1 to TRBJ2-4; 7 nucleotides line up with TRBD1. The CDR3 sequence is 15 residues long. Per the germline V gene, CDR1 is DFQATT and CDR2 is SNEGSKA (reference sequence). The V segment lost 1 base and the J segment 1 base; nucleotides outside the gene matches: 4. The CDR3 DNA is TGCAGTGCTAGAGTAGACAGGGCCGCCAAAAACATTCAGTACTTC. This translates into CSARVDRAAKNIQYF.

The J gene is TRBJ2-1, the V gene TRBV14, with D hard to call. CDR3 length: 16 amino acids. Germline V lookup: CDR1 SGHDN, CDR2 FVKESK. Between the trimmed V and J ends, which lost 3 bases and 7 bases, there was a span of 19 bases. The CDR3: CASSQGTVPPENEQFF. DNA of the CDR3: TGTGCCAGCAGCCAGGGAACCGTACCCCCGGAAAATGAGCAGTTCTTC.

This clonotype has just a few counts. V usage is TRBV5-1 and J usage is TRBJ1-2, with D hard to call. CDR1 is SGHRS and CDR2 is YFSETQ in the germline V gene. The CDR3 totals 14 residues. With 0 bases removed from V and 1 base from J, the gap between germline ends came to 7 bases. For the CDR3, the DNA is TGCGCCAGCAGCTTGGAGGGTCGTAACTATGGCTACACCTTC. The encoded protein is CASSLEGRNYGYTF.

In the case of this clonotype: One base away lies a much larger clone, so this may be a sequencing read error. The chain joins TRBV29-1 to TRBJ2-1; D might be TRBD1 (5 bases). The CDR3 length is 14 residues. Germline CDR1 reads SQVTM; CDR2 reads ANQGSEA. Trimming removed 4 bases at V and 10 bases at J, with 20 bases between. The CDR3 is CSVVPAGPRKEQFF. CDR3 in DNA: TGCAGCGTTGTTCCGGCAGGGCCGAGAAAGGAGCAGTTCTTC.

This clonotype was seen a few times. This sequence joins TRBV7-9 and TRBJ1-4; no firm D call. The CDR3 has 16 amino acids. The germline gives CDR1 SEHNR, CDR2 FQNEAQ (reference sequence). Deletions cut 0 bases from V and 4 bases from J, with 12 bases between. Here the CDR3 DNA reads TGTGCCAGCAGCTTAGCCCCTGGAGGAAATAATGAAAAACTGTTTTTT. Translated, it gives CASSLAPGGNNEKLFF.

This clonotype has ten or more counts. The V call is TRBV20-1, the J call TRBJ2-7; D perhaps matches TRBD2 (6 bases). CDR1 and CDR2 (germline): DFQATT, SNEGSKA (reference sequence). The V end lost 6 bases, the J end lost 4 bases, and 19 bases lay between the germline ends. This CDR3 spans 14 amino acids. Here the CDR3 reads CSAPRAAGSYEQYF. The CDR3 region has the DNA TGCAGTGCCCCGCGAGCCGCCGGGAGTTACGAGCAGTACTTC.

This chain uses TRBV7-2 with TRBJ1-5, with a tentative D call TRBD1 (5 bases). CDR3 size: 14 residues. CDR1 SGHTA and CDR2 FQGNSA come from the germline V gene. Trimming took off 5 bases at V and 4 bases at J, with 12 bases between the two ends. The CDR3 protein is CASSPGGINQPQHF. The DNA of the CDR3 is TGTGCCAGCAGCCCTGGGGGAATTAATCAGCCCCAGCATTTT.

This clonotype turned up a few times. J is TRBJ2-7 and V is TRBV5-1; D gene ambiguous. This CDR3 region has 13 residues. CDR1 SGHRS and CDR2 YFSETQ come from the germline V gene. V lost 3 bases and J 2 bases, leaving 9 bases between the germline ends. The CDR3 DNA is TGCGCCAGCAGCTCAGAATCTGCCTACGAGCAGTACTTC. As protein: CASSSESAYEQYF.

The chain combines TRBV5-1 with TRBJ2-1; no firm D call. Germline V gene lookup returns CDR1 SGHRS and CDR2 YFSETQ. This CDR3 comprises 15 residues. The V end was cut by 4 bases, the J end by 2 bases, with 13 bases between. The CDR3 nucleotides are TGCGCCAGCAGCGCTGGTCTCAGCCCCTACAATGAGCAGTTCTTC. Translation: CASSAGLSPYNEQFF.

The V and J genes are TRBV12-3 or TRBV12-4 and TRBJ2-2; 10 nucleotides agree with TRBD2. The CDR3 is 18 residues long. J lost 5 bases, V lost 7 bases, and 16 bases had no gene match. The CDR3 region is CASTTLTGTSGKTGELFF. The CDR3 DNA follows: TGTGCCAGCACCACCCTAACGGGAACTAGCGGGAAGACCGGGGAGCTGTTTTTT.

CDR3 bases: TGTGCCAGCAGGACAGGGGCTGACTCTGGGGCCAACGTCCTGACTTTC. This sequence encodes CASRTGADSGANVLTF. This chain links TRBV5-5 with TRBJ2-6; TRBD1 aligns across 8 bases. With V trimmed by 5 bases and J by 0 bases, 4 bases remained unmatched. There are 16 residues in the CDR3. Looked up from germline, CDR1 is SGHKS and CDR2 is YYEKEE (reference sequence).

The gene calls are TRBV7-2 and TRBJ2-1; D ambiguous. With 1 base removed from V and 0 bases from J, the gap between germline ends came to 10 bases. The length of the CDR3 is 16 residues. The germline V gene has CDR1 SGHTA and CDR2 FQGNSA. The CDR3 DNA is TGTGCCAGCAGCTTAGTTGCGGCGGACTCCTACAATGAGCAGTTCTTC. This sequence encodes CASSLVAADSYNEQFF.

The gene calls are TRBV7-9 and TRBJ1-5; 8 bases line up with TRBD1. Germline CDR1 SEHNR, CDR2 FQNEAQ (reference sequence). The V gene end was trimmed by 3 bases and the J gene end by 3 bases; junction bases not matched to a gene: 4. The CDR3 has 15 residues. Here the CDR3 reads CASSLQGAVNQPQHF. CDR3 in DNA: TGTGCCAGCAGCTTGCAGGGGGCGGTCAATCAGCCCCAGCATTTT.

In the case of this clonotype: It may be a read error: a sequence one base away is much more abundant. The gene calls are TRBV10-3 and TRBJ2-1, with 10 bases matching TRBD2. The germline gives CDR1 ENHRY, CDR2 SYGVKD. The CDR3 consists of 18 residues. The CDR3 coding sequence is TGTGCCATCAGTGAATCAGGGGCTAGCGGGAGCTCCTACGATGAGCAGTTCTTC. Residues: CAISESGASGSSYDEQFF.

The sample holds a few counts of this clonotype. The chain recombines TRBV12-3 or TRBV12-4 with TRBJ2-4, with 11 positions matching TRBD2. The DNA end favors TRBJ2-7, so the J call may be wrong. The CDR3 is made up of 19 amino acids. The CDR3 DNA follows: TGTGCCAGCAGTTTTCACACCACTAGCGGGAGACTCCCCACCTACGAGCAGTACTTC. Translating gives CASSFHTTSGRLPTYEQYF.

This clonotype was found a few times. This chain links TRBV24-1 with TRBJ2-1, with TRBD2 matching 12 bases. Germline CDR1 and CDR2: KGHDR and SFDVKD. CDR3 length: 17 amino acids. The V gene end was trimmed by 3 bases and the J gene end by 9 bases; junction bases not matched to a gene: 11. The CDR3 loop is CATSDAVTSGRTGEQFF. The CDR3 region has the DNA TGTGCCACCAGTGATGCCGTTACTAGCGGGAGGACGGGTGAGCAGTTCTTC.

This chain connects TRBV4-2 to TRBJ2-5, with D maybe TRBD2 (5 bases). The germline gives CDR1 LGHNA, CDR2 YNFKEQ. V was shortened by 4 bases and J by 4 bases, with 16 bases between the two germline ends. The CDR3 covers 15 residues. The CDR3 DNA reads TGTGCCAGCAGCCCACGGACTTCCCTGGGAGAGACCCAGTACTTC. Translation: CASSPRTSLGETQYF.

Remarks on this clonotype: With a much larger clone just one base away, this may be a read error. V is TRBV27 and J is TRBJ2-3; D is undetermined. This CDR3 has 13 amino acids. CDR1 and CDR2 from the germline V gene are MNHEY and SMNVEV (reference sequence). The CDR3 DNA is TGTGACAGCAGTTCTAACCTGGCAGATACGCAGTATTTT. It yields the protein CDSSSNLADTQYF.

J is TRBJ2-7 and V is TRBV10-3; TRBD1 agrees at 7 bases. The CDR3 extends over 14 amino acids. CDR1 is ENHRY and CDR2 is SYGVKD in the germline V gene. V gave up 5 bases and J gave up 2 bases; unmatched junction bases: 6. The DNA for the CDR3 is TGTGCCATCAGTTCCGGGACAGATACCTACGAGCAGTACTTC. It encodes CAISSGTDTYEQYF.